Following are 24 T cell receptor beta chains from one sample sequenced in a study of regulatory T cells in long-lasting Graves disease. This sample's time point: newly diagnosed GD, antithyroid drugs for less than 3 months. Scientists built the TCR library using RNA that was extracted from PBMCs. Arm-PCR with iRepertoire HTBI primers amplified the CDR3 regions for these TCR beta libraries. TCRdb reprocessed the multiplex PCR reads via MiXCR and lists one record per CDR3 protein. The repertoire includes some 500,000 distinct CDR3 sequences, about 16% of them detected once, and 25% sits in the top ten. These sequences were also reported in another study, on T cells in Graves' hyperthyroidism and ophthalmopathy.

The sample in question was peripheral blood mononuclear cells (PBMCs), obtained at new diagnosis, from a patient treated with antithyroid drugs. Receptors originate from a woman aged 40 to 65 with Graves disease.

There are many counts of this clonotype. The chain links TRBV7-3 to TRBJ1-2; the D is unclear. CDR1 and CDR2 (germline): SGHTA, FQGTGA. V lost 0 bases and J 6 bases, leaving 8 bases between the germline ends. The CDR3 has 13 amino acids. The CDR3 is CASSLTRADGYTF. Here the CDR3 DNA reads TGTGCCAGCAGCTTAACTCGCGCCGATGGCTACACCTTC.

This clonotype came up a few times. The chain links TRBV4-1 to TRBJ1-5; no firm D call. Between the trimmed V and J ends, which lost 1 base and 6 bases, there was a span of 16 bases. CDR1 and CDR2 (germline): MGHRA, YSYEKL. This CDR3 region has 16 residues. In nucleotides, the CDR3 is TGCGCCAGCAGCCAAGTTAGGGTAGAATCCCGTCAGCCCCAGCATTTT. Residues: CASSQVRVESRQPQHF.

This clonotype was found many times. CDR3 DNA: TGTGCCACCAGCAGAGTTTACGACAGCCCGAACACTGAAGCTTTCTTT. Protein product: CATSRVYDSPNTEAFF. The chain is built from TRBV15 and TRBJ1-1; D might be TRBD1 (5 bases). The germline V gene encodes CDR1 LNHNV and CDR2 YYDKDF (reference sequence). V lost 1 base and J 1 base, leaving 13 bases between the germline ends. The CDR3 totals 16 residues.

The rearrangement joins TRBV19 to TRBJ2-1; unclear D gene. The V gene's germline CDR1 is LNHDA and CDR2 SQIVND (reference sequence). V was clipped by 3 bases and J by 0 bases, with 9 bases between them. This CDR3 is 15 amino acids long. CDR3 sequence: CASSMGGSSYNEQFF. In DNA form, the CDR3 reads TGTGCCAGTAGTATGGGCGGAAGCTCCTACAATGAGCAGTTCTTC.

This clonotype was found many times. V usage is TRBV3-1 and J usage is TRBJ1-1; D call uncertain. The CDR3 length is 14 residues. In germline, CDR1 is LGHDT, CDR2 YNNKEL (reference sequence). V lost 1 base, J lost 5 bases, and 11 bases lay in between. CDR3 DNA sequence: TGTGCCAGCAGCCAAGTCGGCGGTGGGACTGAAGCTTTCTTT. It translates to CASSQVGGGTEAFF.

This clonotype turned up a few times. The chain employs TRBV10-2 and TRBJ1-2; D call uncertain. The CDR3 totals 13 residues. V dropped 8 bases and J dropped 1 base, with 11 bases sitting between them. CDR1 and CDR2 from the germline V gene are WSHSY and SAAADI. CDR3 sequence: CASGVTNNYGYTF. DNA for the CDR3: TGCGCCAGCGGAGTTACAAATAACTATGGCTACACCTTC.

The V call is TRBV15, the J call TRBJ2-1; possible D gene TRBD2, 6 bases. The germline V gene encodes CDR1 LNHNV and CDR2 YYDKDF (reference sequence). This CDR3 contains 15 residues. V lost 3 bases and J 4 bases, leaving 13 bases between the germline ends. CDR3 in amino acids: CATSRTGLVYNEQFF. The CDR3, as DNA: TGTGCCACCAGCAGGACGGGACTCGTGTACAATGAGCAGTTCTTC.

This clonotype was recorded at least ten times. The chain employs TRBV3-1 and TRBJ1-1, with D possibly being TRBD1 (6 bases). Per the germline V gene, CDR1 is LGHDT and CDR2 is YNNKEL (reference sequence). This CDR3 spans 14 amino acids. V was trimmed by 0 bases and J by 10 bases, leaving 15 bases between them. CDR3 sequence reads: CASSQDEQGRGAFF. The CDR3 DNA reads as TGTGCCAGCAGCCAAGATGAGCAGGGGAGGGGAGCTTTCTTT.

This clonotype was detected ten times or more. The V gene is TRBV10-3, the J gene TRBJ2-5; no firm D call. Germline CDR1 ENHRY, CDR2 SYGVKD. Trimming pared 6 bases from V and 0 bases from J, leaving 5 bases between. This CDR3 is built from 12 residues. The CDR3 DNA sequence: TGTGCCATCAGCGCTAACCAAGAGACCCAGTACTTC. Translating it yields CAISANQETQYF.

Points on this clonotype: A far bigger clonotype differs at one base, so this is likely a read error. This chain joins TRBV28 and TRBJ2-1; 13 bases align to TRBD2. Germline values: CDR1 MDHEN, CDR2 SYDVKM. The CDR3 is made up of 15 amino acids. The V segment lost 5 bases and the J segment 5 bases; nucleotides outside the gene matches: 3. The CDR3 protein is CASSEGLAGNNEQFF. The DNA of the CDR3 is TGTGCCAGCAGTGAGGGACTAGCGGGGAACAATGAGCAGTTCTTC.

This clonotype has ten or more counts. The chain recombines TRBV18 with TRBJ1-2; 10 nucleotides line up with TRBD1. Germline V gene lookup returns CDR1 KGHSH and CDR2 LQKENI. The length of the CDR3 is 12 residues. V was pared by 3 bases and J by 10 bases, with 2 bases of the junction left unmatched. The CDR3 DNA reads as TGTGCCAGCTCACCGGACAGGGGGGACTACACCTTC. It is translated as CASSPDRGDYTF.

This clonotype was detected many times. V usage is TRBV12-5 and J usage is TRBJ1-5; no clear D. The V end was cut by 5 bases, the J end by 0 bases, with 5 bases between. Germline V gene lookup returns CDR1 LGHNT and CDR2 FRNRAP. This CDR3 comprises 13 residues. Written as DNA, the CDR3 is TGTGCTAGTGGTGGTGTTAGCAATCAGCCCCAGCATTTT. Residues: CASGGVSNQPQHF.

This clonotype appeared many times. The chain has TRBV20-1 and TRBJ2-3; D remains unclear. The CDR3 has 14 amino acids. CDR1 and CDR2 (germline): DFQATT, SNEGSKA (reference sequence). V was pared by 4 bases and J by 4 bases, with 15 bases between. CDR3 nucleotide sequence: TGCAGTGCTAAAACCCCCTACCTCCCAGATACGCAGTATTTT. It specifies CSAKTPYLPDTQYF.

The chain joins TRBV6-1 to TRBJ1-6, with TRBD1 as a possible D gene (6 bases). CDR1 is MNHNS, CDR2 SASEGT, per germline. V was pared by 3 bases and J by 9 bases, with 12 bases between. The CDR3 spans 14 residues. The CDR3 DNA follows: TGTGCCAGCAGTGAGGTGGGGGCGGGTTCACCCCTCCACTTT. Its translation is CASSEVGAGSPLHF.

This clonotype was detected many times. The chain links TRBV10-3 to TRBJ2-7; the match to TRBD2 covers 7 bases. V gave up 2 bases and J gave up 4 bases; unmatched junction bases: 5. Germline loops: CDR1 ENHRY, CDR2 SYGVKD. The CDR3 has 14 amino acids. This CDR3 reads CAISERGDLYEQYF. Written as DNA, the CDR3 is TGTGCCATCAGTGAGCGGGGGGACCTATACGAGCAGTACTTC.

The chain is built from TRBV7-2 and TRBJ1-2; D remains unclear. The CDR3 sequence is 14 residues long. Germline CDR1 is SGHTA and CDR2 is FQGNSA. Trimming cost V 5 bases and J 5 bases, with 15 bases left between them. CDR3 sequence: CASSILLWGYGYTF. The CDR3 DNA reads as TGTGCCAGCAGCATCCTTTTGTGGGGTTATGGCTACACCTTC.

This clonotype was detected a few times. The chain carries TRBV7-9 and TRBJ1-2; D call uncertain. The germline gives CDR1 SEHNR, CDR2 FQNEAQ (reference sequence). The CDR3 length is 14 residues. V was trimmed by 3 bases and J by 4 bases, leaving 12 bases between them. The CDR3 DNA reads TGTGCCAGCAGCTTCGCGGCAGGATTCTATGGCTACACCTTC. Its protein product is CASSFAAGFYGYTF.

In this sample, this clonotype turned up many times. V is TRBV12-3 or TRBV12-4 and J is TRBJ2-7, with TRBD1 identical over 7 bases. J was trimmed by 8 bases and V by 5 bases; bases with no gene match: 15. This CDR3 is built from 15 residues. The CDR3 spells CASSTLGQVNYKQYF. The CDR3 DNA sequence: TGTGCCAGCAGTACCCTCGGACAGGTGAATTACAAGCAGTACTTC.

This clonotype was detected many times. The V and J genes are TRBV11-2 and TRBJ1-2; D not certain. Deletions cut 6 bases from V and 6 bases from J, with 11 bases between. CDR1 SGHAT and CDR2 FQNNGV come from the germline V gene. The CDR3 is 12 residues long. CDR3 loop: CASSLGVNGYTF. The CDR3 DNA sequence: TGTGCCAGCAGTCTCGGGGTGAATGGCTACACCTTC.

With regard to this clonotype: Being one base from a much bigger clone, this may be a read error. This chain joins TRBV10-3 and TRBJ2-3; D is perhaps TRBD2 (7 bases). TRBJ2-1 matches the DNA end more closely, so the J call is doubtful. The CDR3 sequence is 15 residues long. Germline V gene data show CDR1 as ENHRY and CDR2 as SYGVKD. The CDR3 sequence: CAISDGRGARNEQFF. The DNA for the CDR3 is TGTGCCATCAGTGATGGACGGGGGGCGAGGAATGAGCAGTTCTTC.

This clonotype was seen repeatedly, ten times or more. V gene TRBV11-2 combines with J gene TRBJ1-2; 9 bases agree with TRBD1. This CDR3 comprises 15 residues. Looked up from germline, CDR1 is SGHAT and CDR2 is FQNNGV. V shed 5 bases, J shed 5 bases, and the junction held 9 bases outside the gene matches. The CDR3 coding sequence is TGTGCCAGCAGCCCAACGGACAGGGGCGCGTATGGCTACACCTTC. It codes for CASSPTDRGAYGYTF.

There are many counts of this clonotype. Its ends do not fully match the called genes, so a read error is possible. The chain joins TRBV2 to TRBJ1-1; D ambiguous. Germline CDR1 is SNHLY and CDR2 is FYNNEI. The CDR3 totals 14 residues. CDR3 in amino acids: CASSESPLNTEAFF. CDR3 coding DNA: TGCGCCAGCAGTGAGTCGCCGCTGAACACTGAAGCTTTCTTT.

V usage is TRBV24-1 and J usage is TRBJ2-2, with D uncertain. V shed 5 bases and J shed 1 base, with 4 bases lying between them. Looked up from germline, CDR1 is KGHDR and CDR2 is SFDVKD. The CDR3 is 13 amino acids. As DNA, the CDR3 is TGTGCCACCAGTGGACAGAACACCGGGGAGCTGTTTTTT. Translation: CATSGQNTGELFF.

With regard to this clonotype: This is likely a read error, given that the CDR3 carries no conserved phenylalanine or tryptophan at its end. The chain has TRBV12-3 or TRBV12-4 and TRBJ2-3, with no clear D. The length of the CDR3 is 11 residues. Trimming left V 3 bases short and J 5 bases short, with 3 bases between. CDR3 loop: CASSFGDTQYS. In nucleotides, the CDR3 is TGTGCCAGCAGTTTTGGAGATACGCAGTATTCT.